This T cell receptor (beta chain) comes out of a study of beta chain features in type 1 diabetes. This clone was found a few times. Its antigen remains unknown. General observations from the study: Individuals with type 1 diabetes displayed fewer insertions and more deletions at VDJ junctions. For Type 1 diabetes patients, all four CD4+ subsets carried TCRB CDR3s that were moderately but significantly shorter. It was possible that PCR favored shorter templates, equally so in patients and controls. Small HLA sub-analyses could not settle whether HLA shapes TCRB rearrangement. There was a possibility that cDNA sequencing over-represented cells with high TCR expression.

Germline CDR1 reads MDHEN; CDR2 reads SYDVKM. The V end was cut by 8 bases, the J end by 7 bases, with 14 bases between. The CDR3 length is 12 residues. Isolated RNA was reverse transcribed in full, so expressed TCRB transcripts were sequenced. Measured with immunoSEQ multiplex PCR; TCRdb has only the in-frame clones, and not every one. The sample carries about 340,000 clones, roughly 12% recorded once. The chain couples TRBV28 to TRBJ1-2, with D tentatively TRBD1 (6 bases). The sequence was obtained from a woman under 30 with type 1 diabetes. What was sequenced was naive CD4+ T cells from blood. For the CDR3, the DNA is TGTGCCAGCGGGGAAGGGGGGGTTGGCTACACCTTC. It codes for CASGEGGVGYTF.